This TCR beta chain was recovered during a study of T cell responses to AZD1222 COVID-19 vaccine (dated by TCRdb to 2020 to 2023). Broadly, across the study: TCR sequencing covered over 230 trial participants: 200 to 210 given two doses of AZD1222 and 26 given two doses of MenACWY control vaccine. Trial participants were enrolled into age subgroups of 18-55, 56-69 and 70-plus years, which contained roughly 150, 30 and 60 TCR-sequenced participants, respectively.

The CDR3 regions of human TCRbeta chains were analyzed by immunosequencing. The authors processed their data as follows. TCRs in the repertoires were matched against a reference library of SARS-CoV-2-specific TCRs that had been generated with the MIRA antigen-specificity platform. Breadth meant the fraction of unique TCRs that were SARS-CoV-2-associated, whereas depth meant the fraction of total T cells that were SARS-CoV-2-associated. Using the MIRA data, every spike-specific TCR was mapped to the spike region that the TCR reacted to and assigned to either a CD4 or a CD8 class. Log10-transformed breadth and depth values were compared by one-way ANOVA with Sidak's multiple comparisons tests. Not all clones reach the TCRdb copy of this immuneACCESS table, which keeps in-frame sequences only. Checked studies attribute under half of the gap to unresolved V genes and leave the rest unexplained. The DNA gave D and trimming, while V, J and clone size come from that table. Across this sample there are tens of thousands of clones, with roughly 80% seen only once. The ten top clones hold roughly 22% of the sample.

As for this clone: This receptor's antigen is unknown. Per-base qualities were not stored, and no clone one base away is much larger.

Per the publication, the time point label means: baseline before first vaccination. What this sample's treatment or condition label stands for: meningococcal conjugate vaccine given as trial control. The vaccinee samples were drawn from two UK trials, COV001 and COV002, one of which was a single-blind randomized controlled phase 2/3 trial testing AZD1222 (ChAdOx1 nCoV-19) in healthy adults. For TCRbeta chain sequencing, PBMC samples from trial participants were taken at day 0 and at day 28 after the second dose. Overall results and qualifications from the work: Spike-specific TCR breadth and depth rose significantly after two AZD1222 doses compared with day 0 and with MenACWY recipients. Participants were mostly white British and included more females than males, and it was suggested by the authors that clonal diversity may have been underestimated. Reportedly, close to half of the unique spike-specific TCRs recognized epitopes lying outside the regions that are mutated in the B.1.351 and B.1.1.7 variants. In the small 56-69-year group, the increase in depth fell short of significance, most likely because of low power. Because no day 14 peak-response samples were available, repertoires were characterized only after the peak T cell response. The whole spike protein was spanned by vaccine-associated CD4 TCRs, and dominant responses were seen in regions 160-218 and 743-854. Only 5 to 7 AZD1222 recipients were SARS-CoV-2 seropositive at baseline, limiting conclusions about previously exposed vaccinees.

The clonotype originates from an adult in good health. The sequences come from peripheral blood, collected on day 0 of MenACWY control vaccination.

For the CDR3, the sequence is CASSQDYSGNTIYF. The sequenced DNA: TGTGCCAGCAGCCAAGATTACTCTGGAAACACCATATATTTT. The chain joins TRBV14 to TRBJ1-3, with the D gene not clear enough to name. CDR1 and CDR2 (SGHDN, FVKESK) derive from the germline V gene. Trimming costs V 0 bases and J 0 bases, and their ends lie 3 bases apart. There are 14 amino acids in the CDR3, from cysteine to phenylalanine inclusive. Of the read, only the CDR3 DNA is kept; its 42 bases are in frame from base 1.